Listed below are T cell receptor beta chains from one sample, sequenced in a study of shared clonotypes between healthy human individuals. Method: immunoSEQ multiplex PCR; TCRdb's copy keeps in-frame clones and lacks some. The sample shows around 2.3 million clones, about 94% of them seen only once. The sample taken for sequencing was naive CD4+ T cells sorted from blood. The source of these receptors is a man between 18 and 29 years old in good health. Both conserved end residues are part of each CDR3. Each record gives: V gene, clone size, J gene, D gene, CDR3 protein, CDR3 DNA. D genes are given only for firm matches. Clone size is given for some rows only: seen once, a few or many times, or a class if the clone is expanded.

v_gene: TRBV9; abundance: once; j_gene: TRBJ1-3; d_gene: -; CDR3aa: CASSAPRTASGNTIYF; CDR3nt: TGTGCCAGCAGCGCTCCCAGGACGGCCTCTGGAAACACCATATATTTT
v_gene: TRBV19; abundance: -; j_gene: TRBJ2-7; d_gene: TRBD2; CDR3aa: CASSISAGGLYEQYF; CDR3nt: TGTGCCAGTAGTATATCAGCGGGAGGGTTGTACGAGCAGTACTTC
v_gene: TRBV18; abundance: -; j_gene: TRBJ1-4; d_gene: TRBD1; CDR3aa: CASSPRQGDPEKLFF; CDR3nt: TGTGCCAGCTCACCGCGACAGGGTGACCCTGAAAAACTGTTTTTT
v_gene: TRBV4-3; abundance: -; j_gene: TRBJ2-5; d_gene: -; CDR3aa: CASSQWSTQYF; CDR3nt: TGCGCCAGCAGCCAATGGTCGACCCAGTACTTC
v_gene: TRBV6-6; abundance: -; j_gene: TRBJ2-5; d_gene: TRBD1; CDR3aa: CASIQGAQETQYF; CDR3nt: TGTGCCAGCATCCAGGGGGCACAAGAGACCCAGTACTTC
v_gene: TRBV2; abundance: -; j_gene: TRBJ2-2; d_gene: TRBD1; CDR3aa: CASGQGSGTGELFF; CDR3nt: TGTGCCAGTGGACAGGGGTCGGGGACCGGGGAGCTGTTTTTT
v_gene: TRBV4-1; abundance: -; j_gene: TRBJ1-5; d_gene: -; CDR3aa: CASSTDFNQPQHF; CDR3nt: TGCGCCAGCAGCACGGACTTTAATCAGCCCCAGCATTTT
v_gene: TRBV6-5; abundance: -; j_gene: TRBJ2-1; d_gene: -; CDR3aa: CATRGRNEQFF; CDR3nt: TGTGCCACCCGGGGAAGGAATGAGCAGTTCTTC
v_gene: TRBV28; abundance: -; j_gene: TRBJ1-4; d_gene: -; CDR3aa: CASSLRGPNEKLFF; CDR3nt: TGTGCCAGCAGTTTACGGGGTCCTAATGAAAAACTGTTTTTT
v_gene: TRBV27; abundance: -; j_gene: TRBJ1-3; d_gene: -; CDR3aa: CASSDLPPVGNTIYF; CDR3nt: TGTGCCAGCAGTGACCTACCTCCAGTTGGAAACACCATATATTTT
v_gene: TRBV7-2; abundance: -; j_gene: TRBJ1-2; d_gene: -; CDR3aa: CASSPDPANYGYTF; CDR3nt: TGTGCCAGCAGCCCGGACCCTGCTAACTATGGCTACACCTTC
v_gene: TRBV4-1; abundance: few; j_gene: TRBJ1-5; d_gene: -; CDR3aa: CASSQTDPALYSNQPQHF; CDR3nt: TGCGCCAGCAGCCAAACCGACCCAGCATTATATAGCAATCAGCCCCAGCATTTT
v_gene: TRBV4-1; abundance: -; j_gene: TRBJ2-1; d_gene: TRBD2; CDR3aa: CASSPTSGRNEQFF; CDR3nt: TGCGCCAGCAGCCCGACTAGCGGGCGGAATGAGCAGTTCTTC
v_gene: TRBV19; abundance: -; j_gene: TRBJ1-2; d_gene: -; CDR3aa: CASSTDSVYGYTF; CDR3nt: TGTGCCAGTAGTACGGACAGCGTCTATGGCTACACCTTC
v_gene: TRBV19; abundance: -; j_gene: TRBJ2-3; d_gene: TRBD1; CDR3aa: CASCGQGADTQYF; CDR3nt: TGTGCCAGTTGTGGACAGGGTGCAGATACGCAGTATTTT
v_gene: TRBV5-4; abundance: -; j_gene: TRBJ2-1; d_gene: TRBD2; CDR3aa: CASRRVGGGNEQFF; CDR3nt: TGTGCCAGCAGAAGGGTTGGCGGGGGCAATGAGCAGTTCTTC
v_gene: TRBV19; abundance: -; j_gene: TRBJ1-2; d_gene: TRBD1; CDR3aa: CASSFYQGEYGYTF; CDR3nt: TGTGCCAGTAGTTTTTACCAGGGGGAGTATGGCTACACCTTC
v_gene: TRBV9; abundance: -; j_gene: TRBJ2-1; d_gene: -; CDR3aa: CASSVEGSYNEQFF; CDR3nt: TGTGCCAGCAGCGTAGAGGGGTCCTACAATGAGCAGTTCTTC
v_gene: TRBV9; abundance: -; j_gene: TRBJ2-2; d_gene: -; CDR3aa: CASSLRWGIGWTGELFF; CDR3nt: TGTGCCAGCAGCCTCCGTTGGGGTATTGGGTGGACCGGGGAGCTGTTTTTT
v_gene: TRBV6-1; abundance: once; j_gene: TRBJ1-6; d_gene: -; CDR3aa: CASREVWNSPLHF; CDR3nt: TGTGCCAGCAGGGAAGTCTGGAATTCACCCCTCCACTTT
v_gene: TRBV2; abundance: -; j_gene: TRBJ2-5; d_gene: -; CDR3aa: CASSDSGVAQYF; CDR3nt: TGTGCCAGCAGTGATTCGGGTGTGGCCCAGTACTTC
v_gene: TRBV19; abundance: -; j_gene: TRBJ1-4; d_gene: -; CDR3aa: CASRKDRDLEKLFF; CDR3nt: TGTGCCAGTAGGAAAGACCGGGACCTTGAAAAACTGTTTTTT
v_gene: TRBV6-1; abundance: -; j_gene: TRBJ2-7; d_gene: -; CDR3aa: CASSEALPVEQYF; CDR3nt: TGTGCCAGCAGTGAAGCGCTTCCAGTCGAGCAGTACTTC
v_gene: TRBV28; abundance: -; j_gene: TRBJ2-7; d_gene: TRBD1; CDR3aa: CASSRWTGTSYEQYF; CDR3nt: TGTGCCAGCAGTCGATGGACAGGGACCTCCTACGAGCAGTACTTC
v_gene: TRBV5-1; abundance: -; j_gene: TRBJ1-5; d_gene: -; CDR3aa: CASSLDRQGGQPQHF; CDR3nt: TGCGCCAGCAGCTTAGACAGGCAGGGAGGGCAGCCCCAGCATTTT
v_gene: TRBV5-1; abundance: -; j_gene: TRBJ1-1; d_gene: -; CDR3aa: CASSLGEGWRNTEAFF; CDR3nt: TGCGCCAGCAGTTTGGGGGAGGGCTGGAGGAACACTGAAGCTTTCTTT
v_gene: TRBV6-5; abundance: -; j_gene: TRBJ2-4; d_gene: -; CDR3aa: CASSTSGTNHGIQYF; CDR3nt: TGTGCCAGCAGTACCTCCGGGACAAATCATGGCATTCAGTACTTC
v_gene: TRBV9; abundance: -; j_gene: TRBJ1-5; d_gene: -; CDR3aa: CASSATAYSNQPQHF; CDR3nt: TGTGCCAGCAGCGCAACAGCGTATAGCAATCAGCCCCAGCATTTT
v_gene: TRBV6-5; abundance: -; j_gene: TRBJ1-1; d_gene: TRBD1; CDR3aa: CASRTGQALYTEAFF; CDR3nt: TGTGCCAGCAGAACAGGACAGGCATTGTACACTGAAGCTTTCTTT
v_gene: TRBV9; abundance: -; j_gene: TRBJ2-5; d_gene: -; CDR3aa: CASSSQETQYF; CDR3nt: TGTGCCAGCTCCTCCCAAGAGACCCAGTACTTC
v_gene: TRBV7-2; abundance: -; j_gene: TRBJ2-2; d_gene: TRBD2; CDR3aa: CASSTRLAGGNTGELFF; CDR3nt: TGTGCCAGCAGCACCCGACTAGCGGGAGGGAACACCGGGGAGCTGTTTTTT
v_gene: TRBV9; abundance: -; j_gene: TRBJ1-5; d_gene: TRBD1; CDR3aa: CASSVSGGDQPQHF; CDR3nt: TGTGCCAGCAGCGTATCAGGGGGCGATCAGCCCCAGCATTTT
v_gene: TRBV7-2; abundance: -; j_gene: TRBJ2-1; d_gene: TRBD1; CDR3aa: CASSPGQANEQFF; CDR3nt: TGTGCCAGCAGCCCGGGACAGGCAAATGAGCAGTTCTTC
v_gene: TRBV5-1; abundance: once; j_gene: TRBJ1-4; d_gene: -; CDR3aa: CASSPGTTILSNEKLFF; CDR3nt: TGCGCCAGCAGCCCAGGGACAACTATCCTGTCTAATGAAAAACTGTTTTTT
v_gene: TRBV15; abundance: -; j_gene: TRBJ2-1; d_gene: TRBD1; CDR3aa: CATSRDRVSYNEQFF; CDR3nt: TGTGCCACCAGCAGGGACAGGGTTTCCTACAATGAGCAGTTCTTC
v_gene: TRBV10-2; abundance: -; j_gene: TRBJ2-7; d_gene: -; CDR3aa: CATRSTYEQYF; CDR3nt: TGCGCCACCCGCTCTACCTACGAGCAGTACTTC
v_gene: TRBV28; abundance: -; j_gene: TRBJ2-7; d_gene: -; CDR3aa: CASSTTPISYEQYF; CDR3nt: TGTGCCAGCAGCACGACACCTATATCCTACGAGCAGTACTTC
v_gene: TRBV2; abundance: -; j_gene: TRBJ2-7; d_gene: -; CDR3aa: CASHRDSTYEQYF; CDR3nt: TGTGCCAGCCACCGGGACTCGACCTACGAGCAGTACTTC
v_gene: TRBV6-6; abundance: -; j_gene: TRBJ2-7; d_gene: TRBD2; CDR3aa: CASSKTSGNYEQYF; CDR3nt: TGTGCCAGCAGCAAGACTAGCGGGAACTACGAGCAGTACTTC
v_gene: TRBV7-9; abundance: -; j_gene: TRBJ2-7; d_gene: -; CDR3aa: CASSWSGESYEQYF; CDR3nt: TGTGCCAGCAGTTGGTCGGGAGAGTCCTACGAGCAGTACTTC
v_gene: TRBV18; abundance: -; j_gene: TRBJ1-3; d_gene: -; CDR3aa: CASSPSDNSGNTIYF; CDR3nt: TGTGCCAGCTCACCTTCGGACAACTCTGGAAACACCATATATTTT
v_gene: TRBV5-1; abundance: -; j_gene: TRBJ1-1; d_gene: TRBD1; CDR3aa: CASSRPGQDTEAFF; CDR3nt: TGCGCCAGCAGCCGGCCGGGACAGGACACTGAAGCTTTCTTT
v_gene: TRBV7-2; abundance: -; j_gene: TRBJ2-5; d_gene: -; CDR3aa: CASTPAETQYF; CDR3nt: TGTGCCAGCACCCCCGCGGAGACCCAGTACTTC
v_gene: TRBV5-4; abundance: -; j_gene: TRBJ2-7; d_gene: TRBD1; CDR3aa: CASSRGQGLREQYF; CDR3nt: TGTGCCAGCAGCAGGGGACAGGGGTTGCGTGAGCAGTACTTC
v_gene: TRBV29-1; abundance: once; j_gene: TRBJ2-1; d_gene: TRBD2; CDR3aa: CSVGTSGYNEQFF; CDR3nt: TGCAGCGTTGGGACTAGCGGATACAATGAGCAGTTCTTC
v_gene: TRBV11-2; abundance: -; j_gene: TRBJ2-7; d_gene: -; CDR3aa: CASSPALLGFEQYF; CDR3nt: TGTGCCAGCAGCCCTGCACTCTTGGGCTTCGAGCAGTACTTC
v_gene: TRBV18; abundance: -; j_gene: TRBJ2-3; d_gene: TRBD1; CDR3aa: CASSPPRGQADTQYF; CDR3nt: TGTGCCAGCTCACCACCGAGGGGACAGGCAGATACGCAGTATTTT
v_gene: TRBV29-1; abundance: -; j_gene: TRBJ2-5; d_gene: -; CDR3aa: CSVLESRRETQYF; CDR3nt: TGCAGCGTGTTGGAAAGTCGGAGGGAGACCCAGTACTTC
v_gene: TRBV4-3; abundance: -; j_gene: TRBJ2-1; d_gene: TRBD2; CDR3aa: CASSQDRGLAGTAQFF; CDR3nt: TGCGCCAGCAGCCAAGATCGGGGACTAGCGGGAACGGCGCAGTTCTTC